This T cell receptor beta chain was documented in a study of T-cell memory formation after mild COVID-19. Whole-study results and caveats: Clones that shrank (day 15 to 85) were balanced CD4/CD8, whereas later expanders leaned CD4+.

Only a few counts were recorded for this clonotype. Its cognate antigen is unknown. TCRdb recomputed calls from the 5' RACE reads with MiXCR, one row per CDR3 protein. The sample yields some 310,000 distinct CDR3 sequences, 20% to 25% seen once. The CDR3 contains 15 residues. The germline CDR1 and CDR2 sequences are SEHNR and FQNEAQ (reference sequence). The trim removed 5 bases at V and 10 bases at J, leaving 10 bases unmatched. Source material: PBMCs or a T cell subset sorted from them (not recorded which). This chain connects TRBV7-9 to TRBJ1-6; 8 bases are a match to TRBD1. The receptor comes from a young man who had mild COVID-19 (a few samples of this study predate the infection). Cell type and time point are not known. In nucleotides, the CDR3 is TGTGCCAGCAGCGAAGACAGGGGAGGCCTCTCACCCCTCCACTTT. Translated: CASSEDRGGLSPLHF.